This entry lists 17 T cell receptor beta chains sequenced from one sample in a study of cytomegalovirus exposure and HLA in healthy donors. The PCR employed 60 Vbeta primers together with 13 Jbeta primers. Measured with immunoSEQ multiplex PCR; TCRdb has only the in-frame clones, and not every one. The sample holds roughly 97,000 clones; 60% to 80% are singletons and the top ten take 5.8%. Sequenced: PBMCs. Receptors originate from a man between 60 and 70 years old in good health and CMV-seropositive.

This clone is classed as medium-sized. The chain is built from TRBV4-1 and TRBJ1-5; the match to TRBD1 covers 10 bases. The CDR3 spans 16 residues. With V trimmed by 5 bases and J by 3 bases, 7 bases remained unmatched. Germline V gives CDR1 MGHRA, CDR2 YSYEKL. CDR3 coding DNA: TGCGCCAGCAGCGTCCGGGACAGGGGCGTCAATCAGCCCCAGCATTTT. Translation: CASSVRDRGVNQPQHF.

The CDR3, as DNA: TGCGCCAGCAGCCTCCGACAGGACCGGAATGAAAAACTGTTTTTT. Amino acids: CASSLRQDRNEKLFF. The chain links TRBV4-1 to TRBJ1-4; D might be TRBD1 (6 bases). V was shortened by 4 bases and J by 5 bases, with 14 bases between the two germline ends. The CDR3 loop spans 15 amino acids. CDR1 is MGHRA, CDR2 YSYEKL, per germline.

As DNA, the CDR3 is TGTGCCATCAGTGAGACCCCGCGACAGTTGAACACTGAAGCTTTCTTT. This encodes CAISETPRQLNTEAFF. This sequence joins TRBV10-3 and TRBJ1-1; possibly TRBD1 for D (5 bases). The CDR3 contains 16 residues. CDR1 and CDR2 from the germline V gene are ENHRY and SYGVKD. Trimming pared 2 bases from V and 0 bases from J, leaving 13 bases between.

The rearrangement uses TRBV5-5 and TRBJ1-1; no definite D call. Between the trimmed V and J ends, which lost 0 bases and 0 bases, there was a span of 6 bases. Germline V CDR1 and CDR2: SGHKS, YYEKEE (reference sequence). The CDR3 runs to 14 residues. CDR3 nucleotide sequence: TGTGCCAGCAGCTTGGACAAAGTGAACACTGAAGCTTTCTTT. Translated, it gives CASSLDKVNTEAFF. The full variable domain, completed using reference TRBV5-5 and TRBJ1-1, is DAGVTQSPTHLIKTRGQQVTLRCSPISGHKSVSWYQQVLGQGPQFIFQYYEKEERGRGNFPDRFSARQFPNYSSELNVNALLLGDSALYLCASSLDKVNTEAFFGQGTRLTVV.

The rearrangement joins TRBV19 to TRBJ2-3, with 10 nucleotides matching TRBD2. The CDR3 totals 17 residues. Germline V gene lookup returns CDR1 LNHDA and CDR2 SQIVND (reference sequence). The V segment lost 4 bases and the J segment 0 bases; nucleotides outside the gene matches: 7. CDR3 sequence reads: CASSNRTSGASTDTQYF. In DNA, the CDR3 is TGTGCCAGTAGTAACCGGACTAGCGGCGCTAGCACAGATACGCAGTATTTT. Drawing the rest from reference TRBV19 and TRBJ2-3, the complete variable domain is DGGITQSPKYLFRKEGQNVTLSCEQNLNHDAMYWYRQDPGQGLRLIYYSQIVNDFQKGDIAEGYSVSREKKESFPLTVTSAQKNPTAFYLCASSNRTSGASTDTQYFGPGTRLTVL.

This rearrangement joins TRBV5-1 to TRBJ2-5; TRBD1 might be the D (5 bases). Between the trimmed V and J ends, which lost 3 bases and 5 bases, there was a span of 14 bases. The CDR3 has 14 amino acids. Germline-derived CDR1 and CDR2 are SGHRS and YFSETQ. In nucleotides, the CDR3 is TGCGCCAGCAGCTCCCTAGGGGTACAGGAGACCCAGTACTTC. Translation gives CASSSLGVQETQYF.

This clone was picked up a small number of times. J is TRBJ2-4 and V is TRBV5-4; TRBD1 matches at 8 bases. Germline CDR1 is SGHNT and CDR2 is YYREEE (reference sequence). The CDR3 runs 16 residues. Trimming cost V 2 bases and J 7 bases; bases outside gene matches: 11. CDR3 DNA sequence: TGTGCCAGCAGCTTACCCCCTCAGGGGGCTAGTAACATTCAGTACTTC. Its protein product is CASSLPPQGASNIQYF.

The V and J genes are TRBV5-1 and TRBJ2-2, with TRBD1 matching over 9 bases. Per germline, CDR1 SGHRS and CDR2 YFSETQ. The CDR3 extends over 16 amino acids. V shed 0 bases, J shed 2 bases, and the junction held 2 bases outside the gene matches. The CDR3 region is CASSLVGQGNTGELFF. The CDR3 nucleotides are TGCGCCAGCAGCTTGGTGGGACAGGGCAACACCGGGGAGCTGTTTTTT.

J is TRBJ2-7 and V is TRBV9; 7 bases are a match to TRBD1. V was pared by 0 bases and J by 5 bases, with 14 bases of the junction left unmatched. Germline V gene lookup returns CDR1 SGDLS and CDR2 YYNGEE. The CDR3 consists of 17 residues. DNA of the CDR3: TGTGCCAGCAGCGTAGCCCTCGGGTCAGGGGGTGTCGACGAGCAGTACTTC. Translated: CASSVALGSGGVDEQYF.

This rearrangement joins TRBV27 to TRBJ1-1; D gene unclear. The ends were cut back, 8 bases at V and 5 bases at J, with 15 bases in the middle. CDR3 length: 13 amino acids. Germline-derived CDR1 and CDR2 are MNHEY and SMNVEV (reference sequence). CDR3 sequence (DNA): TGTGCCAGCCAATGGAGGGCGGAAACTGAAGCTTTCTTT. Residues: CASQWRAETEAFF.

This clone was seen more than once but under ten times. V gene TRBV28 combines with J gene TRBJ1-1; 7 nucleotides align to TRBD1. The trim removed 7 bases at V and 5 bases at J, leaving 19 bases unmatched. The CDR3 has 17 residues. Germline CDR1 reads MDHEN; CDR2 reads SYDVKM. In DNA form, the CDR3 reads TGTGCCAGCACCATCGGAGGGGGCGAGATGCGGCTAACTGAAGCTTTCTTT. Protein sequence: CASTIGGGEMRLTEAFF.

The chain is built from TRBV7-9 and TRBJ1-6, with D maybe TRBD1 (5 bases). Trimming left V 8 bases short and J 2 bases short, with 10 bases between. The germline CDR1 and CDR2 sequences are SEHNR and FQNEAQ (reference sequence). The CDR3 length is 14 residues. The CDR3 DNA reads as TGTGCCAGCCAGGGAGGGACCTATAATTCACCCCTCCACTTT. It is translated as CASQGGTYNSPLHF. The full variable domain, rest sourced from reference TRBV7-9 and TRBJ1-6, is DTGVSQNPRHKITKRGQNVTFRCDPISEHNRLYWYRQTLGQGPEFLTYFQNEAQLEKSRLLSDRFSAERPKGSFSTLEIQRTEQGDSAMYLCASQGGTYNSPLHFGNGTRLTVT.

The CDR3 DNA sequence: TGTGCCAGCAGTTATACCCAGTCTCTTAACTATGGCTACACCTTC. It is translated as CASSYTQSLNYGYTF. The chain is built from TRBV6-5 and TRBJ1-2, with no clear D. The CDR3 totals 15 residues. CDR1 MNHEY and CDR2 SVGAGI come from the germline V gene. With 3 bases removed from V and 1 base from J, the gap between germline ends came to 12 bases.

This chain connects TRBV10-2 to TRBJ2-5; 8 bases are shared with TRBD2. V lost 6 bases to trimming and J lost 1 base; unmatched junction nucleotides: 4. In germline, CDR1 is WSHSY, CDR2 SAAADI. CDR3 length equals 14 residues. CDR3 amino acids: CASSISGVQETQYF. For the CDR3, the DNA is TGCGCCAGCAGCATTAGCGGGGTCCAAGAGACCCAGTACTTC.

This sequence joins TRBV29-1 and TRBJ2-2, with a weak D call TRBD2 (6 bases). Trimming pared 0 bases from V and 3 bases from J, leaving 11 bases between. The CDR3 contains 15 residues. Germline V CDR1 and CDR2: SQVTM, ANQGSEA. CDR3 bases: TGCAGCGTTGAAGATCCGGGGGAAGACACCGGGGAGCTGTTTTTT. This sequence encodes CSVEDPGEDTGELFF.

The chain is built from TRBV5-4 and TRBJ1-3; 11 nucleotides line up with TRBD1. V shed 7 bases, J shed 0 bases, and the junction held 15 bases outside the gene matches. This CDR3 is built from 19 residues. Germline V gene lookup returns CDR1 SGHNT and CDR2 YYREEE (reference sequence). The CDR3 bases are TGTGCCAGCTGGGGGACGACCGGGACAGGGGGTCCCTCTGGAAACACCATATATTTT. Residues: CASWGTTGTGGPSGNTIYF.

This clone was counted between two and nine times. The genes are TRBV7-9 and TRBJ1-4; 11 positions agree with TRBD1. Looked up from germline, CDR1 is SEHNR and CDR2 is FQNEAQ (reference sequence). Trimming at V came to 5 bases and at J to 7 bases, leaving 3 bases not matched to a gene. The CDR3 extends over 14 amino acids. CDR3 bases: TGTGCCAGCAGCCGGACAGGGGGCGGTGAAAAACTGTTTTTT. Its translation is CASSRTGGGEKLFF.